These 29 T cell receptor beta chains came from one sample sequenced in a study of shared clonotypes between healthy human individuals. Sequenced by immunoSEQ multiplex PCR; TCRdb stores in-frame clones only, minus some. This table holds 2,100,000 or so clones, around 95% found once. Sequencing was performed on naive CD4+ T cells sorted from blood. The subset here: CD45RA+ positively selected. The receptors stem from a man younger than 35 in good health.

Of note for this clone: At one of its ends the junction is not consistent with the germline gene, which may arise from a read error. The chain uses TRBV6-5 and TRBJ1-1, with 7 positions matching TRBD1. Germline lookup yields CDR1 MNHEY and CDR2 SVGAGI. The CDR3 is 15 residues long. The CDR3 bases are TGTGCCAGCAATTACAGGGGAGACATGAACACTGAAGCTTTCTTT. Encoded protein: CASNYRGDMNTEAFF.

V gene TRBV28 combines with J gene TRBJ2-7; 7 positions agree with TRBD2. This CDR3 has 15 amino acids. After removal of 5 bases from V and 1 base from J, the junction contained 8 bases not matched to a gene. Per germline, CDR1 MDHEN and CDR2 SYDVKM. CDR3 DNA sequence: TGTGCCAGCAGTGGGGGGGTCGGGCCTTCCTACGAGCAGTACTTC. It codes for CASSGGVGPSYEQYF.

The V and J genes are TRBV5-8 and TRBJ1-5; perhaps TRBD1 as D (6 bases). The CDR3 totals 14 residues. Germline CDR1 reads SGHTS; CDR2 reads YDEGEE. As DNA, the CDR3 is TGTGCTTCTAGGGGGATCCGAAACAATCAGCCCCAGCATTTT. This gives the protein CASRGIRNNQPQHF.

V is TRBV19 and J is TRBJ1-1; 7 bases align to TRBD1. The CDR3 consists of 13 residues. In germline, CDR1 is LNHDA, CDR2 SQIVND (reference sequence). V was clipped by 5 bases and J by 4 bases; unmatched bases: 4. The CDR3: CASSFNRGTEAFF. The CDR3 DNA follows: TGTGCCAGTAGTTTCAACAGGGGCACTGAAGCTTTCTTT.

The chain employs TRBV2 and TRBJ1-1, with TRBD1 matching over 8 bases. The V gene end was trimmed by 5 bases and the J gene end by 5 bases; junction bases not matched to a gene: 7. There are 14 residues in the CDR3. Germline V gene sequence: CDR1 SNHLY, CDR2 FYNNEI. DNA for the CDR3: TGTGCCAGCAGTTCCGGACAGGGCGAGACTGAAGCTTTCTTT. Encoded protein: CASSSGQGETEAFF.

The CDR3 DNA is TGTGCCAGCTCACCACACAAGTTCTACGAGCAGTACTTC. Protein: CASSPHKFYEQYF. The chain carries TRBV18 and TRBJ2-7; D not resolved. Trimming removed 1 base from V and 3 bases from J, with 7 bases in between. This CDR3 has 13 residues. The germline CDR1 and CDR2 sequences are KGHSH and LQKENI.

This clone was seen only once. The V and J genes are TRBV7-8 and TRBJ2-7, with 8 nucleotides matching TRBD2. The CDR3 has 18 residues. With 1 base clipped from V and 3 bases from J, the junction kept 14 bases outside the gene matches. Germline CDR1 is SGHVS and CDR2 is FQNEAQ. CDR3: CASSLVGLASSGHYEQYF. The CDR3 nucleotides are TGTGCCAGCAGCTTAGTTGGACTAGCCTCGTCCGGACACTACGAGCAGTACTTC.

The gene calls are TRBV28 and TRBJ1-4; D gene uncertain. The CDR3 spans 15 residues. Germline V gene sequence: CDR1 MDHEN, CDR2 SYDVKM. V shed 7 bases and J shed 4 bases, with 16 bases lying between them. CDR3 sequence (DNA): TGTGCCAGCAAAGGGCCCCGGGTCCTTAATGAAAAACTGTTTTTT. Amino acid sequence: CASKGPRVLNEKLFF.

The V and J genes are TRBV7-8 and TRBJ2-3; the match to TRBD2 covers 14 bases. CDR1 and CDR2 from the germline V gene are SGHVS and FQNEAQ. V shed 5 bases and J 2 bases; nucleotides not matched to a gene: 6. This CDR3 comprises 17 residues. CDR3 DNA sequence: TGTGCCAGCAGCACCTGGACTAGCGGGGGGATCACAGATACGCAGTATTTT. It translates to CASSTWTSGGITDTQYF.

CDR3 sequence (DNA): TGCGCCAGCAGCTTTTATGGACAGTCGAACACCGGGGAGCTGTTTTTT. Translating gives CASSFYGQSNTGELFF. V is TRBV5-1 and J is TRBJ2-2, with D possibly being TRBD1 (6 bases). V dropped 2 bases and J dropped 0 bases, with 11 bases sitting between them. There are 16 residues in the CDR3. CDR1 is SGHRS and CDR2 is YFSETQ in the germline V gene. Drawing the rest from reference TRBV5-1 and TRBJ2-2, the complete variable domain is KAGVTQTPRYLIKTRGQQVTLSCSPISGHRSVSWYQQTPGQGLQFLFEYFSETQRNKGNFPGRFSGRQFSNSRSEMNVSTLELGDSALYLCASSFYGQSNTGELFFGEGSRLTVL.

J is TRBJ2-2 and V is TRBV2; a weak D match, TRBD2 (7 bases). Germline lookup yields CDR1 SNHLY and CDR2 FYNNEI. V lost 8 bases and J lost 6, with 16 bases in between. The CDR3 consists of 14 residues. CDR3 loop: CASDAGRGPGELFF. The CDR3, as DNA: TGTGCCAGCGACGCCGGGCGGGGGCCCGGGGAGCTGTTTTTT.

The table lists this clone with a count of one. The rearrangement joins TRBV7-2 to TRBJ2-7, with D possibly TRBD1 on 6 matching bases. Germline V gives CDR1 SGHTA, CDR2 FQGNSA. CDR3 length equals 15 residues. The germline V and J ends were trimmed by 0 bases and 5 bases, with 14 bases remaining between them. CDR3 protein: CASSLAPTGPHEQYF. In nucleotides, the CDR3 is TGTGCCAGCAGCTTAGCTCCAACAGGGCCCCACGAGCAGTACTTC.

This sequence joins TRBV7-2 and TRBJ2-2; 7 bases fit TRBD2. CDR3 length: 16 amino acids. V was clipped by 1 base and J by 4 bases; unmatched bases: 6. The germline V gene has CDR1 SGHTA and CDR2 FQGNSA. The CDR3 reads CASSLVAGDLTGELFF. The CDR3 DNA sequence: TGTGCCAGCAGCTTAGTAGCGGGCGACCTCACCGGGGAGCTGTTTTTT.

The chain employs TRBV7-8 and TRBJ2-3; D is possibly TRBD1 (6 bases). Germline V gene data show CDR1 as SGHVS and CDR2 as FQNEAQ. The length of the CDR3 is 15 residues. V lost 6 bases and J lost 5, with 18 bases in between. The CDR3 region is CASRNLDSQRDTQYF. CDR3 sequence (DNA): TGTGCCAGCAGGAATTTGGACAGCCAGCGAGATACGCAGTATTTT.

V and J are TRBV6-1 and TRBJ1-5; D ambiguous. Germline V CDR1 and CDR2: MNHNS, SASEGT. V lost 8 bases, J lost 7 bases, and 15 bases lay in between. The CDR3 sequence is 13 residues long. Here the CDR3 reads CASSWSFNQPQHF. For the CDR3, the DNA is TGTGCCAGCTCTTGGAGCTTTAACCAGCCCCAGCATTTT.

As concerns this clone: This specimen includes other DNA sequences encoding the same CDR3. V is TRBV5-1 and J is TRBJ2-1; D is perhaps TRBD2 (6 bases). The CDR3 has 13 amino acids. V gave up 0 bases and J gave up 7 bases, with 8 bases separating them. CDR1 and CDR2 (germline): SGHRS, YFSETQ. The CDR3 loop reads CASSLELANEQFF. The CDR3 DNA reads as TGCGCCAGCAGCTTGGAACTAGCAAATGAGCAGTTCTTC.

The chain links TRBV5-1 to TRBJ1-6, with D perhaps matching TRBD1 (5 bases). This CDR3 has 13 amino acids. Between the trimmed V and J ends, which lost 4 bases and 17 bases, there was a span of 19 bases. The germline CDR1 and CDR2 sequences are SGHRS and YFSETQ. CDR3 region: CASSALGTDPFHF. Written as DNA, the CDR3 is TGCGCCAGCAGCGCCCTCGGGACGGACCCCTTCCACTTT.

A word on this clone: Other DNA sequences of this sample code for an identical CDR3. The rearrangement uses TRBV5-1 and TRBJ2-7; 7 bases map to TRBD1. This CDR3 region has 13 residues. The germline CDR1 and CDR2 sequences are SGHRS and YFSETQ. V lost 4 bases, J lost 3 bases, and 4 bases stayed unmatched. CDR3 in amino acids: CASSLDRYYEQYF. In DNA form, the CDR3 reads TGCGCCAGCAGCCTGGACAGGTACTACGAGCAGTACTTC.

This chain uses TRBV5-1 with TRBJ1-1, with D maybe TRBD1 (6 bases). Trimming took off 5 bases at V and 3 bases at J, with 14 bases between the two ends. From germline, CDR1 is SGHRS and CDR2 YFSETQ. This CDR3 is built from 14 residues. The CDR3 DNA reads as TGCGCCAGCAGGACTTGGGGGGCGGACACTGAAGCTTTCTTT. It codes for CASRTWGADTEAFF.

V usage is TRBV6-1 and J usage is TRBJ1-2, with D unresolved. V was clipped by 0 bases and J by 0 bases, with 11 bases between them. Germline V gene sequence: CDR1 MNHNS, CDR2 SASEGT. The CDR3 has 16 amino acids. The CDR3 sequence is CASSEAHPTSNYGYTF. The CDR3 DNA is TGTGCCAGCAGTGAAGCGCATCCGACGTCTAACTATGGCTACACCTTC.

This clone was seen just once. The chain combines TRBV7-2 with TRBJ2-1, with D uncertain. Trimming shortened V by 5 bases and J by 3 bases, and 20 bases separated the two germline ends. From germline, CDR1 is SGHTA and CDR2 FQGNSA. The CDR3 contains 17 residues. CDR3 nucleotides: TGTGCCAGCAGCCCGTTACCTGGGGTCCGACTCTACAATGAGCAGTTCTTC. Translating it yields CASSPLPGVRLYNEQFF.

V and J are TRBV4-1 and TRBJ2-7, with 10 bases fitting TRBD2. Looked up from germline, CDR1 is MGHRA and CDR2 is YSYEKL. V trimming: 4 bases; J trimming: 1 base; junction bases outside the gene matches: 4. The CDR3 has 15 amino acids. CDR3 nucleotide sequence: TGCGCCAGCAGCCGCGGACTAGCGGAGTCCTACGAGCAGTACTTC. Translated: CASSRGLAESYEQYF.

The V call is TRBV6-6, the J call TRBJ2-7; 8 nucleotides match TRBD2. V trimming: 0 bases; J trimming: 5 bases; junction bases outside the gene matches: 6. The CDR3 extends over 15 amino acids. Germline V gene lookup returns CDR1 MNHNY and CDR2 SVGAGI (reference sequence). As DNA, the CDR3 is TGTGCCAGCAGTTACTCAGGGACTAGAGCCAACGAGCAGTACTTC. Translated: CASSYSGTRANEQYF.

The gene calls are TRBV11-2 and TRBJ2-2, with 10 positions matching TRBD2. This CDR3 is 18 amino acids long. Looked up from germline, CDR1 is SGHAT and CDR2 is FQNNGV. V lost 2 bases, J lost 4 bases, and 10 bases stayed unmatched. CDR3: CASSLRASGSFGTGELFF. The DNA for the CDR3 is TGTGCCAGCAGCTTAAGAGCTAGCGGGAGTTTTGGCACCGGGGAGCTGTTTTTT.

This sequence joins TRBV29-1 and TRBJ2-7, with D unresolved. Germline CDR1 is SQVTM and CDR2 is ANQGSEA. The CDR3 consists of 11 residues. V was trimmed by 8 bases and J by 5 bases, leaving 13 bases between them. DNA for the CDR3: TGCAGCTTTGGAAATGGGGACGAGCAGTACTTC. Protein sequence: CSFGNGDEQYF.

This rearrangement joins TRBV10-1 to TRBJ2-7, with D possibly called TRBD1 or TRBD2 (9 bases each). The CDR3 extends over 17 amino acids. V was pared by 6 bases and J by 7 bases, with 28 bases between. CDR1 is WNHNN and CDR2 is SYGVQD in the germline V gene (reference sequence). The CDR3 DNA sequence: TGCGCCAGCAGCGGACAGGGGCCTGCTAGCGGGAACTGGGAGCAGTACTTC. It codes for CASSGQGPASGNWEQYF.

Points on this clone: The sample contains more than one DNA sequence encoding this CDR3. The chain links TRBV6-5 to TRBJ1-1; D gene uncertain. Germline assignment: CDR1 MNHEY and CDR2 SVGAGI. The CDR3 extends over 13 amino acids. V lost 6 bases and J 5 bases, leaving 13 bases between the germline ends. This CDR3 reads CASRLGRGTEAFF. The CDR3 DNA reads TGTGCCAGCAGACTCGGGCGAGGGACTGAAGCTTTCTTT.

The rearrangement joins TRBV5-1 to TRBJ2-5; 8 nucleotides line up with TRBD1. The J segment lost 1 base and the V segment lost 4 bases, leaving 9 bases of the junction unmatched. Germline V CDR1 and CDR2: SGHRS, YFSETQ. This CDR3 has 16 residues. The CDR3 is CASSTGQGSTQETQYF. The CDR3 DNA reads TGCGCCAGCAGCACAGGACAGGGCTCAACCCAAGAGACCCAGTACTTC.

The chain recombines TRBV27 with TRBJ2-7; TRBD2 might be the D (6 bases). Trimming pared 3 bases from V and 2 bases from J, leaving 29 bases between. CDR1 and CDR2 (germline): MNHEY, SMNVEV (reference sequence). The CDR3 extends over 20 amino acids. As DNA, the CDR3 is TGTGCCAGCAGTTTTGGTCGGGGACGGCGACTAGGAAACGCAACCTACGAGCAGTACTTC. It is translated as CASSFGRGRRLGNATYEQYF.